This entry describes one TCR beta chain. This sample stems from a study of blood T cell repertoires in COVID-19. There are 13 residues in the CDR3. V trimming: 5 bases; J trimming: 7 bases; junction bases outside the gene matches: 7. The germline gives CDR1 LNHDA, CDR2 SQIVND (reference sequence). Libraries were prepared by immunoSEQ multiplex PCR; TCRdb keeps only in-frame clonotypes and omits some of them. Counted here are about 210,000 clones, about nine tenths occurring once; the ten biggest clones make up roughly 7.2%. The TCR originated in a man aged 25-40 years in a cohort exposed to, infected with or recovered from COVID-19 (not recorded which). The J gene is TRBJ1-1, the V gene TRBV19; 7 bases match TRBD1. Sequenced input: PBMCs or T cells enriched from blood (not recorded which). CDR3 sequence: CASSPQGGSEAFF. For the CDR3, the DNA is TGTGCCAGTAGTCCTCAGGGGGGTAGTGAAGCTTTCTTT. The whole variable domain, filled in from reference TRBV19 and TRBJ1-1, reads DGGITQSPKYLFRKEGQNVTLSCEQNLNHDAMYWYRQDPGQGLRLIYYSQIVNDFQKGDIAEGYSVSREKKESFPLTVTSAQKNPTAFYLCASSPQGGSEAFFGQGTRLTVV.